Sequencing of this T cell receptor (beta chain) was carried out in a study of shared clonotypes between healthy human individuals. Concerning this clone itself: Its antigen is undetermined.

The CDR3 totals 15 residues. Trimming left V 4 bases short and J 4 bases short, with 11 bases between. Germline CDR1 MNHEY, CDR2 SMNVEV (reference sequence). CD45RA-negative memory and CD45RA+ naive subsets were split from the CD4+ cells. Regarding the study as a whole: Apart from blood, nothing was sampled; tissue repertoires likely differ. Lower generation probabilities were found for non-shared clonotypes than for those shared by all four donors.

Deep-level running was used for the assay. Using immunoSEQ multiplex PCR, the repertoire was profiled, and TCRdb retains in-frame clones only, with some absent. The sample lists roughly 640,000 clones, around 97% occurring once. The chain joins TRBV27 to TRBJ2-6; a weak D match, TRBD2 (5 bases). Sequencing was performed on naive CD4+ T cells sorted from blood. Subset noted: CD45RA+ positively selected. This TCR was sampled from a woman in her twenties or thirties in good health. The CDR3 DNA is TGTGCCAGCAGTTCCCTGGGAGCGGGGGCCAACGTCCTGACTTTC. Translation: CASSSLGAGANVLTF.